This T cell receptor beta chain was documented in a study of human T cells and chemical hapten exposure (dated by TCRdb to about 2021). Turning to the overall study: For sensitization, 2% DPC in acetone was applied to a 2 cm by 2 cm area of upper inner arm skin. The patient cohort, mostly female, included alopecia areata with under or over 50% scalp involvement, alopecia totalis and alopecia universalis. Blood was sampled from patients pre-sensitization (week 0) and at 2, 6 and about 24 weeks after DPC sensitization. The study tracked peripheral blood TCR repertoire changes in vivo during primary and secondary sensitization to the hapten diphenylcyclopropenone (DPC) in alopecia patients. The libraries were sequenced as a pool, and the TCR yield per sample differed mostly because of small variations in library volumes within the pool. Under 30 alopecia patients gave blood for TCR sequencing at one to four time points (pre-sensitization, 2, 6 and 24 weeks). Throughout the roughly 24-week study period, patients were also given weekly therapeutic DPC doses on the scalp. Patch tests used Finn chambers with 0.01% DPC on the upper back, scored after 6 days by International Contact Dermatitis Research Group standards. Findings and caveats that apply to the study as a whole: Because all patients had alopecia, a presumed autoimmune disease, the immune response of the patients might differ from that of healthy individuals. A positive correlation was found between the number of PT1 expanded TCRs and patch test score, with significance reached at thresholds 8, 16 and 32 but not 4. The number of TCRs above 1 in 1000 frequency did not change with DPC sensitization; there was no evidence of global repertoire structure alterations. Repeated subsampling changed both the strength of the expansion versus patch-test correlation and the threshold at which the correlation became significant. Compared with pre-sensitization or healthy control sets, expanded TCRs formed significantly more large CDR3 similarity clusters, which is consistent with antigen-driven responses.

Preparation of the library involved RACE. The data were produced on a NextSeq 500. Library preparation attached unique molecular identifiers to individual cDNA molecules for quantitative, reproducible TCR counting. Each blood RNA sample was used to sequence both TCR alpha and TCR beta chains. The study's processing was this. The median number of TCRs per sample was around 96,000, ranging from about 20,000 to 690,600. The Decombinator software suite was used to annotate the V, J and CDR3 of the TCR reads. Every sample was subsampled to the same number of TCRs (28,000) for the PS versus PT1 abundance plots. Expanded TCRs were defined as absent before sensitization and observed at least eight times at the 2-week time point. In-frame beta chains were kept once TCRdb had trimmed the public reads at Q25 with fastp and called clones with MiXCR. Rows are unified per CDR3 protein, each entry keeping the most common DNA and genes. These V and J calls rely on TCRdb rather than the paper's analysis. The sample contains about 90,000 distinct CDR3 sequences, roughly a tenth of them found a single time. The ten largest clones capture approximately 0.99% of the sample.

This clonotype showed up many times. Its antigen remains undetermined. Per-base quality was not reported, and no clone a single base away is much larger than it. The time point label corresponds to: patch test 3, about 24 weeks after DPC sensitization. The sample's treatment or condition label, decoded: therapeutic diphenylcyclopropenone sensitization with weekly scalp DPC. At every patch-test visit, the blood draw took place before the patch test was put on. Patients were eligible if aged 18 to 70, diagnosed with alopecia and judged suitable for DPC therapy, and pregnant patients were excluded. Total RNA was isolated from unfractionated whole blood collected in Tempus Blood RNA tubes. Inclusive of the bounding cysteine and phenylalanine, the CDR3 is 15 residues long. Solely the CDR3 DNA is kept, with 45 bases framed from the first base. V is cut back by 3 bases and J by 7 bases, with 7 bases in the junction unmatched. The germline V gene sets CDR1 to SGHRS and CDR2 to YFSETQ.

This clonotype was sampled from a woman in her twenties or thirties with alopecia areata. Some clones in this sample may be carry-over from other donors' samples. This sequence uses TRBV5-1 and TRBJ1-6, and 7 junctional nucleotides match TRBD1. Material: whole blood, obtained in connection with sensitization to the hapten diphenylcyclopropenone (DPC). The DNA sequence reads TGCGCCAGCAGCTGGTCCGGGACAGAGAATTCACCCCTCCACTTT. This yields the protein CASSWSGTENSPLHF. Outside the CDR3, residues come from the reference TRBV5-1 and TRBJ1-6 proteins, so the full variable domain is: KAGVTQTPRYLIKTRGQQVTLSCSPISGHRSVSWYQQTPGQGLQFLFEYFSETQRNKGNFPGRFSGRQFSNSRSEMNVSTLELGDSALYLCASSWSGTENSPLHFGNGTRLTVT.